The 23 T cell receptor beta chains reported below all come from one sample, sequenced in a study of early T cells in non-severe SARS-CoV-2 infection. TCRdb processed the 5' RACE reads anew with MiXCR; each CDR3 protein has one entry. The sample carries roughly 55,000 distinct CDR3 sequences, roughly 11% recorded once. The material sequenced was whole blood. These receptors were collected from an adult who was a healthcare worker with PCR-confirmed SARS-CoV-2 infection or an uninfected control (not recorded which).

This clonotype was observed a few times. The CDR3 sequence is CASSYGLASSYEQYF. In nucleotides, the CDR3 is TGTGCCAGCAGTTACGGACTAGCCTCCTCCTACGAGCAGTACTTC. The chain recombines TRBV2 with TRBJ2-7; 8 bases fit TRBD2. Trimming removed 5 bases from V and 0 bases from J; junction bases left unmatched: 6. The germline V gene encodes CDR1 SNHLY and CDR2 FYNNEI. The CDR3 has 15 amino acids.

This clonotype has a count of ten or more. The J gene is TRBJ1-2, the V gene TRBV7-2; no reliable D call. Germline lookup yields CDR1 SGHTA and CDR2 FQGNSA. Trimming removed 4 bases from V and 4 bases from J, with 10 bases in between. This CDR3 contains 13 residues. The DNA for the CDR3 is TGTGCCAGCAGCTCGAAGGCCGGCTATGGCTACACCTTC. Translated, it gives CASSSKAGYGYTF.

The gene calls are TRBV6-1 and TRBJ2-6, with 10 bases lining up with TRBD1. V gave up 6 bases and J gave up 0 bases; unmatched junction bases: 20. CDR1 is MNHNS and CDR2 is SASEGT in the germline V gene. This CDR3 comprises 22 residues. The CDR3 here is CASRDTTNYRDRGYSGANVLTF. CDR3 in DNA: TGTGCCAGCAGAGATACAACTAATTACCGGGACAGGGGTTACTCTGGGGCCAACGTCCTGACTTTC.

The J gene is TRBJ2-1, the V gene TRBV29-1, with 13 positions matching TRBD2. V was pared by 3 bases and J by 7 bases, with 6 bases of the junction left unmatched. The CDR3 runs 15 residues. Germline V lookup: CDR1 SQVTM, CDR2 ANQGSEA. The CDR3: CSVDTWTSGSNEQFF. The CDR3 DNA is TGCAGCGTTGACACCTGGACTAGCGGGAGTAATGAGCAGTTCTTC.

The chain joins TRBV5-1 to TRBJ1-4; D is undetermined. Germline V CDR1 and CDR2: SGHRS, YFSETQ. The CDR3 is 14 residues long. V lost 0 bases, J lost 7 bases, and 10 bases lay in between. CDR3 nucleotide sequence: TGCGCCAGCAGCTTGGAGACTCATGTTGAAAAACTGTTTTTT. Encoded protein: CASSLETHVEKLFF.

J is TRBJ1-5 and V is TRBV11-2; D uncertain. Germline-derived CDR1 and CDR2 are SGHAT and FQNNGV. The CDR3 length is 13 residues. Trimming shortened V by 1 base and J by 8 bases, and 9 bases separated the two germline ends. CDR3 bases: TGTGCCAGCAGCTTAGGAGTCGGGAAGCCCCAGCATTTT. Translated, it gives CASSLGVGKPQHF. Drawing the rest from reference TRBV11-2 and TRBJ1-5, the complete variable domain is EAGVAQSPRYKIIEKRQSVAFWCNPISGHATLYWYQQILGQGPKLLIQFQNNGVVDDSQLPKDRFSAERLKGVDSTLKIQPAKLEDSAVYLCASSLGVGKPQHFGDGTRLSIL.

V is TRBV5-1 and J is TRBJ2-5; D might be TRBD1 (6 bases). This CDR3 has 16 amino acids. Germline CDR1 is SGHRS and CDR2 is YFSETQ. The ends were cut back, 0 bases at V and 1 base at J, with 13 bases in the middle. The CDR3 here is CASSLGPGAGQETQYF. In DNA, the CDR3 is TGCGCCAGCAGCTTGGGACCAGGGGCGGGCCAAGAGACCCAGTACTTC.

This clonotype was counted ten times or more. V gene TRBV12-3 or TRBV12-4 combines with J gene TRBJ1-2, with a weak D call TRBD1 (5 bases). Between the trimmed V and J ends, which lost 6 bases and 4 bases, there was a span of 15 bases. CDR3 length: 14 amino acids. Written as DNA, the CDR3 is TGTGCCAGCAGAACGACAGACCGTGGCTATGGCTACACCTTC. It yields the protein CASRTTDRGYGYTF.

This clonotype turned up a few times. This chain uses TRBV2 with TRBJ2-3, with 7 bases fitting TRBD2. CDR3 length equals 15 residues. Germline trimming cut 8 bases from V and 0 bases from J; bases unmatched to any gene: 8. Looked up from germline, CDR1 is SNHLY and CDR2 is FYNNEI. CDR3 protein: CASPTGGLSTDTQYF. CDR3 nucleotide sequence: TGTGCCAGCCCAACGGGAGGACTAAGCACAGATACGCAGTATTTT. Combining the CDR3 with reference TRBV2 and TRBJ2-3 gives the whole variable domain EPEVTQTPSHQVTQMGQEVILRCVPISNHLYFYWYRQILGQKVEFLVSFYNNEISEKSEIFDDQFSVERPDGSNFTLKIRSTKLEDSAMYFCASPTGGLSTDTQYFGPGTRLTVL.

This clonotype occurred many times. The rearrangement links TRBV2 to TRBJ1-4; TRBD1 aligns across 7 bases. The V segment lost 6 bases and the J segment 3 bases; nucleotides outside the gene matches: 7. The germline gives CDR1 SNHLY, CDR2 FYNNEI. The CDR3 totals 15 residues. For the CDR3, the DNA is TGTGCCAGCAGGAATGACAGGGTGGCTAATGAAAAACTGTTTTTT. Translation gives CASRNDRVANEKLFF.

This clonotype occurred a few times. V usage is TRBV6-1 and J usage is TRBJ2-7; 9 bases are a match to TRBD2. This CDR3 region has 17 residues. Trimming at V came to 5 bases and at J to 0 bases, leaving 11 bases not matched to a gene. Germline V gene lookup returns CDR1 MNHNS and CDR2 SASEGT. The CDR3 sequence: CASSYERTSAISYEQYF. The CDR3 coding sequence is TGTGCCAGCAGTTATGAACGGACTAGCGCAATCTCCTACGAGCAGTACTTC.

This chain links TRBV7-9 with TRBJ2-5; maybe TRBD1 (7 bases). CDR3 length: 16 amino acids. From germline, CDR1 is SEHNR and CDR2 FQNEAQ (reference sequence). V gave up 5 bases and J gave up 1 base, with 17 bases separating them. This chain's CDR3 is CASSPRAGGIQETQYF. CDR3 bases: TGTGCCAGCAGCCCCAGGGCAGGGGGGATCCAAGAGACCCAGTACTTC.

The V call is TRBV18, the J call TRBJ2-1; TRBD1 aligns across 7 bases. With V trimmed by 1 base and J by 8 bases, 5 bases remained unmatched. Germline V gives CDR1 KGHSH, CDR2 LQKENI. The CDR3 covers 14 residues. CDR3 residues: CASSPLTGADEQFF. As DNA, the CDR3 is TGTGCCAGCTCACCACTTACAGGGGCGGATGAGCAGTTCTTC. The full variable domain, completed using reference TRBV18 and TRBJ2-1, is NAGVMQNPRHLVRRRGQEARLRCSPMKGHSHVYWYRQLPEEGLKFMVYLQKENIIDESGMPKERFSAEFPKEGPSILRIQQVVRGDSAAYFCASSPLTGADEQFFGPGTRLTVL.

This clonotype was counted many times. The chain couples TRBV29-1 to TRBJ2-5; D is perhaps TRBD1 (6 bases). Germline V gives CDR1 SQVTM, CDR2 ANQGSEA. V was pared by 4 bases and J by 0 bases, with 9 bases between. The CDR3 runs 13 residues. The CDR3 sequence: CSVGGHDQETQYF. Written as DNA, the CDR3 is TGCAGCGTTGGGGGACACGACCAAGAGACCCAGTACTTC.

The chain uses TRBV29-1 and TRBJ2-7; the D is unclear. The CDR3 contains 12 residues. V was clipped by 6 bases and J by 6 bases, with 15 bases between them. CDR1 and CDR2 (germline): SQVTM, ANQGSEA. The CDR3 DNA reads TGCAGCGTAATGGACGGCAGGCCCGAGCAGTACTTC. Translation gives CSVMDGRPEQYF.

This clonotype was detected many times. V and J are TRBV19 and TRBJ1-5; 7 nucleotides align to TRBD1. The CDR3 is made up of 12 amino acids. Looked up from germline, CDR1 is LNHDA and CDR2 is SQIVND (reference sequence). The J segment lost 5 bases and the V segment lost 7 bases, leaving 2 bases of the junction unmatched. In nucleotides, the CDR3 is TGTGCCAGTACAGGGGGATATCAGCCCCAGCATTTT. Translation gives CASTGGYQPQHF.

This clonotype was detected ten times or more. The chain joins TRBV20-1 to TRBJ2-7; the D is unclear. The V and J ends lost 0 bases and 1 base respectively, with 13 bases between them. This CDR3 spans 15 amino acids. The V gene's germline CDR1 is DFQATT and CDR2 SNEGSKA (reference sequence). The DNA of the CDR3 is TGCAGTGCTAGAGATCAGAGAGGAAAATCCTACGAGCAGTACTTC. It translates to CSARDQRGKSYEQYF.

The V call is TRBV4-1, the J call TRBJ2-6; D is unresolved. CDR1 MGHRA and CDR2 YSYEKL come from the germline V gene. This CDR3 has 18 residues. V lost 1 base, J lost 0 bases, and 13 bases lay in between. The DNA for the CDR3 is TGCGCCAGCAGCCAAGGTCCGATTAAATACTCTGGGGCCAACGTCCTGACTTTC. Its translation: CASSQGPIKYSGANVLTF.

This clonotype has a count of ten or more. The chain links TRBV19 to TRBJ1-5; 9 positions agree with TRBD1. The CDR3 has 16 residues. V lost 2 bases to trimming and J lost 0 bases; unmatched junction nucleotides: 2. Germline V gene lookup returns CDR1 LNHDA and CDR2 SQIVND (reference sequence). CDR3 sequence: CASSITGGYSNQPQHF. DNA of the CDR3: TGTGCCAGTAGTATAACAGGGGGCTATAGCAATCAGCCCCAGCATTTT.

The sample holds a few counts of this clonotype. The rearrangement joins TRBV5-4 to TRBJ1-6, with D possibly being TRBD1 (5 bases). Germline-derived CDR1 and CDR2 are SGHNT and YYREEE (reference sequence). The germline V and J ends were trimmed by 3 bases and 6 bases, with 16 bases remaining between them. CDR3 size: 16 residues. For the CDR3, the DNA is TGTGCCAGCAGCTCGGGCCGGGACCCCGGTAATTCACCCCTCCACTTT. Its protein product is CASSSGRDPGNSPLHF. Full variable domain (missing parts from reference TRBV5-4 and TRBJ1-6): ETGVTQSPTHLIKTRGQQVTLRCSSQSGHNTVSWYQQALGQGPQFIFQYYREEENGRGNFPPRFSGLQFPNYSSELNVNALELDDSALYLCASSSGRDPGNSPLHFGNGTRLTVT.

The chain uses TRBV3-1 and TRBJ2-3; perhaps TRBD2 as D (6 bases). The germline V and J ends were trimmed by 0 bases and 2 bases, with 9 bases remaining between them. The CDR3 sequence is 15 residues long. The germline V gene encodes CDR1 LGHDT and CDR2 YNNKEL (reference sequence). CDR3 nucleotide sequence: TGTGCCAGCAGCCAAGAGGAGCGGGTCACAGATACGCAGTATTTT. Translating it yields CASSQEERVTDTQYF.

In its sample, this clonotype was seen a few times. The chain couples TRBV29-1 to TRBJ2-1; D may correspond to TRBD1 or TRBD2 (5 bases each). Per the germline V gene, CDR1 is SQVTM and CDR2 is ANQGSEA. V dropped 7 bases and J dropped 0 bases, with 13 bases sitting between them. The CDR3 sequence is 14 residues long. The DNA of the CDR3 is TGCAGCGCCCGGGAAGGGACCTCCTACAATGAGCAGTTCTTC. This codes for CSAREGTSYNEQFF.

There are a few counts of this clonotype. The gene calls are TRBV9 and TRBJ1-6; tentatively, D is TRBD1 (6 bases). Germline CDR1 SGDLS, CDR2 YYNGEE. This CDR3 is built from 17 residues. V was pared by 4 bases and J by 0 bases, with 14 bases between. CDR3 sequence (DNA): TGTGCCAGCAGCCTCGGACAGCAGAGCTCCTATAATTCACCCCTCCACTTT. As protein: CASSLGQQSSYNSPLHF.